This TCR beta chain is from a study of blood T cell dynamics during melanoma immunotherapy. Study-level background: Metastatic melanoma patients received first-line pembrolizumab or nivolumab plus ipilimumab.

Study-level findings and limits: PBMC repertoires of eventual disease-control patients split at W3 into clonality or diversity gains. Whether repertoire-driving clones were melanoma-specific could not be determined.

This CDR3 contains 16 residues. Germline V CDR1 and CDR2: SGHTA, FQGNSA. V gave up 7 bases and J gave up 3 bases; unmatched junction bases: 11. A word on this clone: Its antigen is undetermined.

The time point is: pre-treatment baseline. Each bulk PBMC sample had 300 to 400 ng DNA loaded. Produced via immunoSEQ multiplex PCR; TCRdb's table is partial and in-frame only. Among fewer than 11,000 clones listed, approximately 90% were seen once. The chain joins TRBV7-2 to TRBJ2-2; TRBD1 aligns across 7 bases. The source is a human donor with melanoma. The sample in question was blood, obtained from a patient treated with checkpoint blockade. The CDR3 sequence is CASTQKRQGHTGELFF. CDR3 nucleotides: TGTGCCAGCACCCAAAAAAGACAGGGACACACCGGGGAGCTGTTTTTT.